These 17 T cell receptor beta chains originate from one sample sequenced in a study of cytomegalovirus exposure and HLA in healthy donors (dated 2017 in TCRdb). To prepare the library, the immunoSEQ multiplex PCR assay was applied. The multiplex PCR relied on a mix of 60 forward primers for TCR Vbeta segments and 13 reverse primers for TCR Jbeta segments. TCRdb provides this immuneACCESS table in a form limited to in-frame rearrangements. Some clones are lacking; in checked studies, under half of them reflect an unresolved V gene, and why the rest are absent is not known. The sample table shows under 85,000 clones, and 60% to 80% are seen once. The ten largest clones capture around a fifth of the sample. Sample: PBMCs. Source of these receptors: a woman aged 40 to 50 in good health and CMV-seropositive.

J is TRBJ1-1 and V is TRBV5-1; no clear D gene. The CDR3 covers 13 residues. Germline assignment: CDR1 SGHRS and CDR2 YFSETQ. Trimming stripped 2 bases from V and 0 bases from J, with 5 bases between. This CDR3 is CASSFSVNTEAFF. The DNA of the CDR3 is TGCGCCAGCAGCTTTTCGGTGAACACTGAAGCTTTCTTT.

The rearrangement links TRBV5-4 to TRBJ2-5; the match to TRBD1 covers 9 bases. CDR1 and CDR2 from the germline V gene are SGHNT and YYREEE (reference sequence). Trimming removed 4 bases from V and 5 bases from J; junction bases left unmatched: 12. The CDR3 sequence is 16 residues long. For the CDR3, the DNA is TGTGCCAGCAGCGCCTACAGGGGGCGCGTTTCGGAGACCCAGTACTTC. Translating gives CASSAYRGRVSETQYF.

The rearrangement joins TRBV7-6 to TRBJ2-1; 7 bases fit TRBD2. The germline V gene encodes CDR1 SGHVS and CDR2 FNYEAQ. The length of the CDR3 is 15 residues. J was trimmed by 5 bases and V by 0 bases; bases with no gene match: 4. The CDR3 loop is CASSLAGGGHNEQFF. CDR3 sequence (DNA): TGTGCCAGCAGCTTAGCTGGGGGGGGACACAATGAGCAGTTCTTC.

The table lists this clone with a count of one. The chain combines TRBV5-1 with TRBJ1-1, with 8 nucleotides matching TRBD1. J lost 8 bases, V lost 7 bases, and 25 bases had no gene match. In germline, CDR1 is SGHRS, CDR2 YFSETQ. The CDR3 spans 18 residues. The chain's CDR3 is CASSAIGRGREGSIEAFF. CDR3 DNA sequence: TGCGCCAGCTCAGCAATCGGCAGGGGGCGAGAGGGGAGTATAGAAGCTTTCTTT.

The chain carries TRBV19 and TRBJ2-7; tentatively, D is TRBD1 (8 bases). The V end lost 3 bases, the J end lost 3 bases, and 18 bases lay between the germline ends. In germline, CDR1 is LNHDA, CDR2 SQIVND (reference sequence). There are 16 residues in the CDR3. CDR3: CASSMPTGGASYEQYF. The CDR3, as DNA: TGTGCCAGTAGTATGCCCACAGGGGGGGCCAGCTACGAGCAGTACTTC.

This clone was seen once. This chain connects TRBV29-1 to TRBJ2-3; weak D call: TRBD2 (6 bases). Deletions cut 6 bases from V and 5 bases from J, with 18 bases between. The germline V gene encodes CDR1 SQVTM and CDR2 ANQGSEA. This CDR3 has 14 amino acids. As DNA, the CDR3 is TGCAGCGTATTAGGGCGGGGAAGAAAAGATACGCAGTATTTT. It specifies CSVLGRGRKDTQYF.

This sequence joins TRBV6-5 and TRBJ1-1, with D unclear. Trimming cost V 7 bases and J 9 bases, with 12 bases left between them. CDR3 size: 11 residues. Germline assignment: CDR1 MNHEY and CDR2 SVGAGI. The CDR3 loop is CASTLEGKAFF. The CDR3, as DNA: TGTGCCAGCACCCTAGAGGGTAAAGCTTTCTTT.

The V and J genes are TRBV19 and TRBJ2-1; possibly TRBD1 for D (6 bases). V was shortened by 6 bases and J by 8 bases, with 14 bases between the two germline ends. The CDR3 has 13 amino acids. CDR1 and CDR2 (germline): LNHDA, SQIVND (reference sequence). CDR3 region: CASRGTGLDEQFF. CDR3 DNA: TGTGCCAGTAGGGGCACAGGGCTCGATGAGCAGTTCTTC.

The chain joins TRBV5-1 to TRBJ2-7; 8 nucleotides agree with TRBD1. This CDR3 has 15 residues. The germline V gene encodes CDR1 SGHRS and CDR2 YFSETQ. V shed 4 bases and J 1 base; nucleotides not matched to a gene: 7. CDR3 in DNA: TGCGCCAGCAGCCTGGGGACAGGAGTTTCCTACGAGCAGTACTTC. Protein product: CASSLGTGVSYEQYF. The full variable domain, with the rest looked up from reference TRBV5-1 and TRBJ2-7, is KAGVTQTPRYLIKTRGQQVTLSCSPISGHRSVSWYQQTPGQGLQFLFEYFSETQRNKGNFPGRFSGRQFSNSRSEMNVSTLELGDSALYLCASSLGTGVSYEQYFGPGTRLTVT.

In its sample, this clone was seen once. This sequence joins TRBV2 and TRBJ2-2; 9 bases are shared with TRBD1. The CDR3 sequence is 15 residues long. The V gene end was trimmed by 3 bases and the J gene end by 4 bases; junction bases not matched to a gene: 3. Per the germline V gene, CDR1 is SNHLY and CDR2 is FYNNEI. CDR3: CASSDDRGSTGELFF. The DNA of the CDR3 is TGTGCCAGCAGTGACGACAGGGGGAGCACCGGGGAGCTGTTTTTT.

V is TRBV10-3 and J is TRBJ2-3; possible D gene TRBD1, 6 bases. This CDR3 has 16 amino acids. V dropped 0 bases and J dropped 5 bases, with 15 bases sitting between them. Per germline, CDR1 ENHRY and CDR2 SYGVKD. For the CDR3, the DNA is TGTGCCATCAGTGAGTCGGACTTCCAAGGGGGAGATACGCAGTATTTT. It specifies CAISESDFQGGDTQYF.

The chain uses TRBV7-9 and TRBJ1-4; D call uncertain. The germline V gene encodes CDR1 SEHNR and CDR2 FQNEAQ (reference sequence). The CDR3 is made up of 13 amino acids. Trimming took off 5 bases at V and 13 bases at J, with 17 bases between the two ends. In DNA form, the CDR3 reads TGTGCCAGCAGCGTGAAGGCGGCGTCCGGACTGTTTTTT. Translated, it gives CASSVKAASGLFF.

The V call is TRBV29-1, the J call TRBJ2-5; 7 nucleotides agree with TRBD1. The CDR3 runs to 12 residues. Germline values: CDR1 SQVTM, CDR2 ANQGSEA. V lost 7 bases to trimming and J lost 3 bases; unmatched junction nucleotides: 5. The CDR3 bases are TGCAGCGCCCAGGGGGTAAAAGAGACCCAGTACTTC. Protein: CSAQGVKETQYF. Using reference TRBV29-1 and TRBJ2-5 for the parts outside the CDR3, the full variable domain is SAVISQKPSRDICQRGTSLTIQCQVDSQVTMMFWYRQQPGQSLTLIATANQGSEATYESGFVIDKFPISRPNLTFSTLTVSNMSPEDSSIYLCSAQGVKETQYFGPGTRLLVL.

The chain combines TRBV29-1 with TRBJ2-2, with a tentative D call TRBD1 (5 bases). The germline V and J ends were trimmed by 4 bases and 4 bases, with 7 bases remaining between them. This CDR3 contains 12 residues. Germline V gene lookup returns CDR1 SQVTM and CDR2 ANQGSEA. The CDR3 coding sequence is TGCAGCGTTGGACAGCTCACCGGGGAGCTGTTTTTT. Protein sequence: CSVGQLTGELFF.

This chain uses TRBV21-1 with TRBJ1-1. TRBV21-1 corresponds to a pseudogene. The CDR3 length is 14 residues. CDR3 residues: CASSKAPGWTEAFF. The CDR3 DNA reads as TGTGCCAGCAGCAAAGCTCCGGGTTGGACTGAAGCTTTCTTT.

This clone was picked up a small number of times. V gene TRBV6-5 combines with J gene TRBJ2-7, with 10 bases that match TRBD1. CDR3 length equals 15 residues. V trimming: 6 bases; J trimming: 3 bases; junction bases outside the gene matches: 8. Germline V gene sequence: CDR1 MNHEY, CDR2 SVGAGI. This CDR3 is CASSQGQGLVYEQYF. The CDR3, as DNA: TGTGCCAGCAGCCAGGGACAGGGGTTGGTCTACGAGCAGTACTTC.

The genes are TRBV7-9 and TRBJ2-5, with D possibly being TRBD2 (6 bases). Germline assignment: CDR1 SEHNR and CDR2 FQNEAQ (reference sequence). Trimming shortened V by 6 bases and J by 5 bases, and 19 bases separated the two germline ends. The CDR3 loop spans 15 amino acids. The DNA for the CDR3 is TGTGCCAGCAGTTACCTGACTCTCCGGGGGGAGACCCAGTACTTC. Translating gives CASSYLTLRGETQYF.